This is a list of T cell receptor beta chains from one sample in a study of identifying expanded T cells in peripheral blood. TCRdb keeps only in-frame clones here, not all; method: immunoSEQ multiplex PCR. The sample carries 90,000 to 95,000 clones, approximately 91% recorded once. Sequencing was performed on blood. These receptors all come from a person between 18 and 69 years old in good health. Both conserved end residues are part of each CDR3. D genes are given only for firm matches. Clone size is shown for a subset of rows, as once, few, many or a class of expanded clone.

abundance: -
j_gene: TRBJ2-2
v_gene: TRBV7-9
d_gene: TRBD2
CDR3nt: TGTGCCAGCAGCTTAAAACCCGGGGGGACCGGGGAGCTGTTTTTT
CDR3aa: CASSLKPGGTGELFF

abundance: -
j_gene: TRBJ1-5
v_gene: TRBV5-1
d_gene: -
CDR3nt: TGCGCCAGCAGCTTGTATCCAGGAGACAATCAGCCCCAGCATTTT
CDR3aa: CASSLYPGDNQPQHF

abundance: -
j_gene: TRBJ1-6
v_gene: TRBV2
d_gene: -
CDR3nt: TGTGCCAGCAGTGGACCGACAAATAATTCACCCCTCCACTTT
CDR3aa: CASSGPTNNSPLHF

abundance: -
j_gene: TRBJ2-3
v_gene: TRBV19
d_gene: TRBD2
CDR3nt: TGTGCCAGTAGTATTGTTGAGCGGGAGGGTGCCGATACGCAGTATTTT
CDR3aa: CASSIVEREGADTQYF

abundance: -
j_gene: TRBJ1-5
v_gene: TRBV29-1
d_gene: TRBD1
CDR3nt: TGCAGCGTTGTCGGGACAGGAGGAGTTGGGCCCCAGCATTTT
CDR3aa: CSVVGTGGVGPQHF

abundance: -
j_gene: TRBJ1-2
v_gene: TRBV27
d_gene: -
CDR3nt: TGTGCCAGCAGTTTAGGCGTAAACTATGGCTACACCTTC
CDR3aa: CASSLGVNYGYTF

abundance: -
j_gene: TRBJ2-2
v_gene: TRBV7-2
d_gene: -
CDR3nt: TGTGCCAGCAGCCCAGAAGACAGACCGAACACCGGGGAGCTGTTTTTT
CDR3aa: CASSPEDRPNTGELFF

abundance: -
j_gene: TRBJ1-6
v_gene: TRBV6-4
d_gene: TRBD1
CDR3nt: TGTGCCAGCAGTCCCCTGGGGACAGGGGATTCACCCCTCCACTTT
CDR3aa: CASSPLGTGDSPLHF

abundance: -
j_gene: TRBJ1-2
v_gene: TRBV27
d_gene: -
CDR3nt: TGTGCCAGCAGTTTATATTGGGGGAACGGCTACACCTTC
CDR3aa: CASSLYWGNGYTF

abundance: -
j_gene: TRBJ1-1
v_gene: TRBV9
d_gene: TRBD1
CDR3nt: TGTGCCAGCAGCTTCCGACAGGGACTCTCTGAAGCTTTCTTT
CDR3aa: CASSFRQGLSEAFF

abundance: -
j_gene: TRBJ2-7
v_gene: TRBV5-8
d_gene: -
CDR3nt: TGTGCCAGCAGCTTCTACGGGGCCGAGCAGTACTTC
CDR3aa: CASSFYGAEQYF

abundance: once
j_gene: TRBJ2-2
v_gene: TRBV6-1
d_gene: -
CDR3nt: TGTGCCAGCAGGTGGGCAACCGCGAACACCGGGGAGCTGTTTTTT
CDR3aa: CASRWATANTGELFF

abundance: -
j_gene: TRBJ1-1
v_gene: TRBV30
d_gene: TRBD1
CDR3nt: TGTGCCTGGACCGCTACCAGGGGGCACACTGAAGCTTTCTTT
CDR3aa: CAWTATRGHTEAFF

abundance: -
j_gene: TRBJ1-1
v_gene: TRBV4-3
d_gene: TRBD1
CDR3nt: TGCGCCAGCAGCCAAGATACAGGGGCGAACACTGAAGCTTTCTTT
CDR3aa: CASSQDTGANTEAFF

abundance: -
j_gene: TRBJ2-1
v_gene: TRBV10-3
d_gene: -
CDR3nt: TGTGCCATCAGTGAAGGTCCGCAGGGAAGTCAGTTCTTC
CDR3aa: CAISEGPQGSQFF

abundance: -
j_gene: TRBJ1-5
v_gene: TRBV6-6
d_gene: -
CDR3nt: TGTGCCAGCAGTTACGCCAGGAGCAATCAGCCCCAGCATTTT
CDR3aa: CASSYARSNQPQHF

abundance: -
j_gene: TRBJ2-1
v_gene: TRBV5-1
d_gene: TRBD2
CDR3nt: TGCGCCAGCAGCGGACTAGCGGGAGGTGGCTACAATGAGCAGTTCTTC
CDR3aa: CASSGLAGGGYNEQFF

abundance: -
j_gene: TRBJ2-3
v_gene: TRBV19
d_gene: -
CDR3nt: TGTGCCAGTAGTATGATTGGGGGCCCTACAGATACGCAGTATTTT
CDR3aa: CASSMIGGPTDTQYF

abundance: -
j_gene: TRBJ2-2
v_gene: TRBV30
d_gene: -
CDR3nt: TGTGCCTGGAACAGAGCCACCGGGGAGCTGTTTTTT
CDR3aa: CAWNRATGELFF

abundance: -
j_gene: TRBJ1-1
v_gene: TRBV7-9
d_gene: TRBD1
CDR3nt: TGTGCCAGCAGCTTAGGACAGGGGGGACGGTCGGGTGAAGCTTTCTTT
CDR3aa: CASSLGQGGRSGEAFF

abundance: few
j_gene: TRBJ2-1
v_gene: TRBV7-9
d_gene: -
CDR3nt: TGTGCCAGCAGCTTCAGAGGATATGAGCAGTTCTTC
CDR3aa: CASSFRGYEQFF

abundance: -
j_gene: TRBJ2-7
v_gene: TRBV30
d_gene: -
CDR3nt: TGTGCCTGGAGTGTAATTGGTGACGAGCAGTACTTC
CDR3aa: CAWSVIGDEQYF

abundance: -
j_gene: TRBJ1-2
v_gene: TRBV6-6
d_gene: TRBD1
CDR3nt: TGTGCCAGCAGTACTCCGGGGACAGGGCTCTATGGCTACACCTTC
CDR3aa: CASSTPGTGLYGYTF

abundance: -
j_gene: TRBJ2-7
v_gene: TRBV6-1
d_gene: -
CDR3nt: TGTGCCAGCAGGACATACTACGAGCAGTACTTC
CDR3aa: CASRTYYEQYF

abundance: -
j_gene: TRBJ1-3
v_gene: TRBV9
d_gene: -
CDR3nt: TGTGCCAGCAGCGTACATCCGGGATTCGGAAACACCATATATTTT
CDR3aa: CASSVHPGFGNTIYF

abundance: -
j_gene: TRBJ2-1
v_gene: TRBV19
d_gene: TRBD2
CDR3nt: TGTGCCAGTACCCCCGGGGGAGGGTACAATGAGCAGTTCTTC
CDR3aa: CASTPGGGYNEQFF

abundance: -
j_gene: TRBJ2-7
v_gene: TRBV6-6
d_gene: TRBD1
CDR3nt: TGTGCCAGCAGTACGGGGACAGGAGGCCAGAGGCAGTACTTC
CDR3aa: CASSTGTGGQRQYF

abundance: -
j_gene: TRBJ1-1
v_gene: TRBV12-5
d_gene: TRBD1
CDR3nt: TGTGCTAGTGGCCGGGACAGAATGAACACTGAAGCTTTCTTT
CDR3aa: CASGRDRMNTEAFF

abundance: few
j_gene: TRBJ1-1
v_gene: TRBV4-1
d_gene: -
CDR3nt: TGCGCCAGCAGCCAAGATCCCAGGGTGAACACTGAAGCTTTCTTT
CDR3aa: CASSQDPRVNTEAFF

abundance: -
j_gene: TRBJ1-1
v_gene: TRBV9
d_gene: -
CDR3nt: TGTGCCAGCAGCATCGGGCGGAACACTGAAGCTTTCTTT
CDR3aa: CASSIGRNTEAFF

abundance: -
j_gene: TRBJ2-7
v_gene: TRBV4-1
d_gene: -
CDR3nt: TGCGCCAGCAGCCAAGCCCGGAGGAGCGGGCCCTACGAGCAGTACTTC
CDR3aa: CASSQARRSGPYEQYF

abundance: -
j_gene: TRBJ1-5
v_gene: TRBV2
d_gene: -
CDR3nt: TGTGCCAGCAGTGATCCGGGCGGGGTGGGAAGCAATCAGCCCCAGCATTTT
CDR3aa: CASSDPGGVGSNQPQHF

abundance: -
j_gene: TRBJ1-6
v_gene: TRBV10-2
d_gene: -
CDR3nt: TGCGCCAGCAGTGAGTCGGGTGGCCAGGGAAGCCCCCTCCACTTT
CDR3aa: CASSESGGQGSPLHF

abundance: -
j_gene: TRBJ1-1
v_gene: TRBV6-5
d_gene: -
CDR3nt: TGTGCCAGCAGATCAGGTCAGGGGAGCACTGAAGCTTTCTTT
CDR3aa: CASRSGQGSTEAFF

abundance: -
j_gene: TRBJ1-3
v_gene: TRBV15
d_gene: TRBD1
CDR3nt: TGTGCCACCCGACAAGACAGGGCTGGAAACACCATATATTTT
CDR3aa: CATRQDRAGNTIYF

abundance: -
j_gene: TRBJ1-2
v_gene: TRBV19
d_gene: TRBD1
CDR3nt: TGTGCCAGTAGTAGGGGACAGGGCTACACCTTC
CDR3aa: CASSRGQGYTF

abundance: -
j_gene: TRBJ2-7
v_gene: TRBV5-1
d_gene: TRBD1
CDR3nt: TGCGCCAGCAGCTCGGACCGGGACAGGGGCTCCTCTTACTCCTACGAGCAGTACTTC
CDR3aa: CASSSDRDRGSSYSYEQYF

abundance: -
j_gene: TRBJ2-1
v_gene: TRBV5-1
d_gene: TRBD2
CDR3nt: TGCGCCAGCAGCTTGGAAGGGGATAGCGGGAGTCCCTACAATGAGCAGTTCTTC
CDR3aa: CASSLEGDSGSPYNEQFF

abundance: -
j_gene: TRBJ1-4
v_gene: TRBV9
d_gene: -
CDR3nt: TGTGCCAGCAGCGCCAGGGGAGGATCCACTAATGAAAAACTGTTTTTT
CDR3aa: CASSARGGSTNEKLFF

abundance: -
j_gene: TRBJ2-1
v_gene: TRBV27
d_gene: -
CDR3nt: TGTGCCAGCAGTTTAGTACACCGTTACAATGAGCAGTTCTTC
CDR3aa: CASSLVHRYNEQFF

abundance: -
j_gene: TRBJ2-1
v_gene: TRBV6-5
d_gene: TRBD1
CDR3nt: TGTGCCAGCAGTCCCGGGGACAGGTTCGGGGAGCAGTTCTTC
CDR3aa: CASSPGDRFGEQFF

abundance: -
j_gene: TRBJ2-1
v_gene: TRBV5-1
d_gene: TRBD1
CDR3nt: TGCGCCAGCAGCCCCGCAACCGGGACAGTCTACAATGAGCAGTTCTTC
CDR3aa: CASSPATGTVYNEQFF

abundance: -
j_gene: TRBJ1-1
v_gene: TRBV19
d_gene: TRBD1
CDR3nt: TGTGCCAGTAGTACCCCGGACAGGGGGAACACTGAAGCTTTCTTT
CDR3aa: CASSTPDRGNTEAFF

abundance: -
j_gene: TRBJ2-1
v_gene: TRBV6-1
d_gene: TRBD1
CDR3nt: TGTGCCAGCGGAATGGGACAGGAGGCCTACAATGAGCAGTTCTTC
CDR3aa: CASGMGQEAYNEQFF

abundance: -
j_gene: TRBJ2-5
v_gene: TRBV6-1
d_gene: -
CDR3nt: TGTGCCAGCAGGTTCGGGGGCGTGGAGACCCAGTACTTC
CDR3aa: CASRFGGVETQYF

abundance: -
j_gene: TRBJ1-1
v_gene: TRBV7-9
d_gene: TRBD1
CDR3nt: TGTGCCAGCAGCTTAGAGGGGGCTGGAACTGAAGCTTTCTTT
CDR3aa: CASSLEGAGTEAFF

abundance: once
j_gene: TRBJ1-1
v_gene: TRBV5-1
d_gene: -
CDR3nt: TGCGCCAGCAGCTTGGCTAGTCCTAACACTGATGCTTTCTTT
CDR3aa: CASSLASPNTDAFF

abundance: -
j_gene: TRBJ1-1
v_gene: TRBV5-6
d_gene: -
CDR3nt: TGTGCCAGCAGCTTGGTAGGGACCCACCCATACACTGAAGCTTTCTTT
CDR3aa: CASSLVGTHPYTEAFF

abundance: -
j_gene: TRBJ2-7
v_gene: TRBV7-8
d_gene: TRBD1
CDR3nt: TGTGCCAGCAGCTTAGTCCGTTTGGGGGACAGGGGGTACGAGCAGTACTTC
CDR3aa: CASSLVRLGDRGYEQYF

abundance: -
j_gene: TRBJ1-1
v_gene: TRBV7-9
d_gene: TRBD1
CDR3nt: TGTGCCAGCAGCTTAGTGGGACAGGGTAACACTGAAGCTTTCTTT
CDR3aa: CASSLVGQGNTEAFF

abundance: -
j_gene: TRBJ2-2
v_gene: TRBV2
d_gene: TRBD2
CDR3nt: TGTGCCAGCAGTATACTAGCGGGACGGGCCGGGGAGCTGTTTTTT
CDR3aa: CASSILAGRAGELFF

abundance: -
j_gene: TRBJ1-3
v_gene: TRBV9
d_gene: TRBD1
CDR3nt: TGTGCCAGCAGCGGCACAGGGGGCGTGGGAAACACCATATATTTT
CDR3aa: CASSGTGGVGNTIYF

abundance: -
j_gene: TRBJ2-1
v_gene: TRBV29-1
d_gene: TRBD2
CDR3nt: TGCAGCTACCTAGCGGGAGTTGCAAATGAGCAGTTCTTC
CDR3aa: CSYLAGVANEQFF

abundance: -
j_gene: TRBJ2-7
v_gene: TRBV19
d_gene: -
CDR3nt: TGTGCCAGTAGTCTGCTCTCCGGGGACTACGAGCAGTACTTC
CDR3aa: CASSLLSGDYEQYF

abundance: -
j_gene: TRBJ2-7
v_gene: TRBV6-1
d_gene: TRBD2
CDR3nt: TGTGCCAGCAGTGAAACACTAGCGGAGACCTACGAGCAGTACTTC
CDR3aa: CASSETLAETYEQYF

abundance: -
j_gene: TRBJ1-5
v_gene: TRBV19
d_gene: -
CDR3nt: TGTGCCAGTAGTATAGATAGGCCCGCCATAGGTCAGCCCCAGCATTTT
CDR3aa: CASSIDRPAIGQPQHF

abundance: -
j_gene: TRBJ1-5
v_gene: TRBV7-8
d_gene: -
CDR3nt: TGTGCCAGCAGCTTAGTAGCAGGGCGCAATCAGCCCCAGCATTTT
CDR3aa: CASSLVAGRNQPQHF

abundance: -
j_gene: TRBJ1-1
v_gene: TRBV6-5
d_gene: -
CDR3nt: TGTGCCAGCAGACCGCGAGGATTCGGGCCTGAAGCTTTCTTT
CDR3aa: CASRPRGFGPEAFF

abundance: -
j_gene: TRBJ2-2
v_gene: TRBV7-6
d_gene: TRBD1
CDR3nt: TGTGCCAGCAGCTTAAGAGGGGGACAGGGAGGATCGAGGACCGGGGAGCTGTTTTTT
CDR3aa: CASSLRGGQGGSRTGELFF